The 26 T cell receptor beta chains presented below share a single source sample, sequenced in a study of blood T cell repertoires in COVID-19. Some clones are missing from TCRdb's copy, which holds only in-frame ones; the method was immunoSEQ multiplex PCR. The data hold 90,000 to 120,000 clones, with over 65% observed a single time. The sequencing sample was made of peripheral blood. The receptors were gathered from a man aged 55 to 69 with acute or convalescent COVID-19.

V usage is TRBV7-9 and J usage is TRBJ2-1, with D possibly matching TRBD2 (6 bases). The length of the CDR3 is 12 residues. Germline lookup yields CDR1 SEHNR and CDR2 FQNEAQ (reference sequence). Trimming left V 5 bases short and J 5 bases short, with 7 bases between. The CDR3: CASSRTNNEQFF. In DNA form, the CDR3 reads TGTGCCAGCAGCAGGACTAACAATGAGCAGTTCTTC.

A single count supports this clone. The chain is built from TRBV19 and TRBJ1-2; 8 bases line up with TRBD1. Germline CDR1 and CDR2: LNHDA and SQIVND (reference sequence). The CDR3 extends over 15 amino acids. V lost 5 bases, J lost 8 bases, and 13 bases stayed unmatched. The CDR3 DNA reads TGTGCCAGTAGTCCAACCTGGACAGGGAAGAACGGCTACACCTTC. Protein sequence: CASSPTWTGKNGYTF.

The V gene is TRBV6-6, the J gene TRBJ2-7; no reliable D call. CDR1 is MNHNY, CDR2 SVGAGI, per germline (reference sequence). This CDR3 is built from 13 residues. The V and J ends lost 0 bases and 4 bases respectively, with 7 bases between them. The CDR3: CASSYSNSYEQYV. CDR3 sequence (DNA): TGTGCCAGCAGTTACTCGAACTCATACGAGCAGTACGTC.

Here the CDR3 DNA reads TGTGCCAGCAGCTACGGGTCGCAAGAGACCCAGTACTTC. It translates to CASSYGSQETQYF. The genes are TRBV11-2 and TRBJ2-5; D remains ambiguous. Germline values: CDR1 SGHAT, CDR2 FQNNGV. Deletions cut 4 bases from V and 2 bases from J, with 8 bases between. CDR3 length: 13 residues.

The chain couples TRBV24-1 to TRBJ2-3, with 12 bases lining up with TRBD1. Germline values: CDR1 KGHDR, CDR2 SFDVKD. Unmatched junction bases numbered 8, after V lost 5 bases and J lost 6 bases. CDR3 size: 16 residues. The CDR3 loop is CATSVGTGGFGDTQYF. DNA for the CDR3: TGTGCCACCAGTGTAGGGACAGGGGGCTTTGGGGATACGCAGTATTTT.

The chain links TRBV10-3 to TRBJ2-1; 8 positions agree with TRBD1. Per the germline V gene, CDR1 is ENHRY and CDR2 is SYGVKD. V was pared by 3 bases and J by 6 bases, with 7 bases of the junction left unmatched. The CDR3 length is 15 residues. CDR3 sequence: CAISELQGGPNEQFF. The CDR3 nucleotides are TGTGCCATCAGTGAATTACAGGGGGGCCCCAATGAGCAGTTCTTC.

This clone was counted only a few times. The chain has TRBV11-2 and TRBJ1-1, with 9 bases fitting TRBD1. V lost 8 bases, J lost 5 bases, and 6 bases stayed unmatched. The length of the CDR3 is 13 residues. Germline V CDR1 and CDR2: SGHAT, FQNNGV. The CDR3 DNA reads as TGTGCCAGCGGTACGACAGGGGGGACTGAAGCTTTCTTT. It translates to CASGTTGGTEAFF.

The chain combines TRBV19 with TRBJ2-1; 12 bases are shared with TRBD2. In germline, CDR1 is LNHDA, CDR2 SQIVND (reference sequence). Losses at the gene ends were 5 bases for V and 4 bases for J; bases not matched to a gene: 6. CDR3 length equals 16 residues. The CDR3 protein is CASSARLAGVYNEQFF. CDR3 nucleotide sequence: TGTGCCAGTAGTGCCCGACTAGCGGGGGTTTACAATGAGCAGTTCTTC.

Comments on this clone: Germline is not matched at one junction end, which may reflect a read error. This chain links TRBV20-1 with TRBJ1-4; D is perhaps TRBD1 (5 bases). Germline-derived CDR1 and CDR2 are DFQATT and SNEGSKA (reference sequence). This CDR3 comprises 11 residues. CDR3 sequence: CSSGTKEKLFF. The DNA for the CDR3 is TGCAGTTCCGGGACTAAGGAAAAACTGTTTTTT.

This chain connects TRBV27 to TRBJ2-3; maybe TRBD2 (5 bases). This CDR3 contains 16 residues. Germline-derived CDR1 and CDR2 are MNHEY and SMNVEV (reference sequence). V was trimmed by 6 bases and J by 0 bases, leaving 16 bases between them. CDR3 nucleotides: TGTGCCAGCAGAAACCGGGCCGGCGGGAGCACAGATACGCAGTATTTT. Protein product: CASRNRAGGSTDTQYF.

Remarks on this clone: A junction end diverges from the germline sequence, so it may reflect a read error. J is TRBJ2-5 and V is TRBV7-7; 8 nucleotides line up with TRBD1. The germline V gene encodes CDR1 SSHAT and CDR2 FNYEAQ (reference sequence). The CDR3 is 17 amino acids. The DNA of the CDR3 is TGTGCTAGCAGCTTAGCCGCCAGGGGGCGCCTGGGAGAGACCCAGTACTTC. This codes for CASSLAARGRLGETQYF.

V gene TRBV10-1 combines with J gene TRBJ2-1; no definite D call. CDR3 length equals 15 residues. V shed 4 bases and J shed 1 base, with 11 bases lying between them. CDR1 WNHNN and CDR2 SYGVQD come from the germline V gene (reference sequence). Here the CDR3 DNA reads TGCGCCAGCAGTGCTCAGGATGTATCCTACAATGAGCAGTTCTTC. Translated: CASSAQDVSYNEQFF.

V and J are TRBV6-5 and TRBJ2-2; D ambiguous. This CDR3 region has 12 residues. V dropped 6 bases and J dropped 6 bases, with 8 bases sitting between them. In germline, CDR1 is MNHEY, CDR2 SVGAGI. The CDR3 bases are TGTGCCAGCAGCTTCCGTCCCGGGGAGCTGTTTTTT. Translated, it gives CASSFRPGELFF.

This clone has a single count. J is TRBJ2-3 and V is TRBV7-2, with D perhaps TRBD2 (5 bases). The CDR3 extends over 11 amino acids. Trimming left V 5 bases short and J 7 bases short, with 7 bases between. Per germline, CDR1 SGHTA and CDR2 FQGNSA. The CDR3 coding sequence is TGTGCCAGCAGCACGGGAAATACGCAGTATTTT. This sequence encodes CASSTGNTQYF.

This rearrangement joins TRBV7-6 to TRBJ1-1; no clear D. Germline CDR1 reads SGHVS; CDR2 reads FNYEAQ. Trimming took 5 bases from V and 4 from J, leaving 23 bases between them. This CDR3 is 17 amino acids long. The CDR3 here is CASSPPRGSPRGTEAFF. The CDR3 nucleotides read TGTGCCAGCAGCCCCCCACGCGGATCACCCCGGGGCACTGAAGCTTTCTTT.

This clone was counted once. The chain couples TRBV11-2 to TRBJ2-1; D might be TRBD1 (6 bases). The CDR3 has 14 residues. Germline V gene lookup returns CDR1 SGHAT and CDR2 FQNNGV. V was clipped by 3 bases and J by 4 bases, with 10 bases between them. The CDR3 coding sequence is TGTGCCAGCAGCTTCGGGACAAATTACAATGAGCAGTTCTTC. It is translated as CASSFGTNYNEQFF.

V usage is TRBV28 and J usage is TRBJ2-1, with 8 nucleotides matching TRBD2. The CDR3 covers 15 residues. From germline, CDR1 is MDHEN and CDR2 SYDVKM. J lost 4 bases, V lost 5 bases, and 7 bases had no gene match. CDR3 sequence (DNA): TGTGCCAGCAGTCACGCCACTAGCGGATACAATGAGCAGTTCTTC. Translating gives CASSHATSGYNEQFF.

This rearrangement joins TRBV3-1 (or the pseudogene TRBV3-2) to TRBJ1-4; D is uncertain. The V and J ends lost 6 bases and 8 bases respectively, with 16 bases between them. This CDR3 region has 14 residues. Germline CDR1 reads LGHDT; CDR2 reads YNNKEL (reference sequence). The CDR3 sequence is CASSWEGRWEKLFF. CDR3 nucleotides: TGTGCCAGCAGTTGGGAGGGTCGCTGGGAAAAACTGTTTTTT.

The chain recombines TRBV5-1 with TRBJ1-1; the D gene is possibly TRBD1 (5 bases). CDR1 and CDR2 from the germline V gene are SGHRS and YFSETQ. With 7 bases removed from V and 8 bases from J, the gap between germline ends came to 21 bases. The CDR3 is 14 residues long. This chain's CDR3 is CASSPGGLQAEAFF. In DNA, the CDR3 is TGCGCCAGCTCGCCGGGAGGGCTACAGGCGGAAGCTTTCTTT.

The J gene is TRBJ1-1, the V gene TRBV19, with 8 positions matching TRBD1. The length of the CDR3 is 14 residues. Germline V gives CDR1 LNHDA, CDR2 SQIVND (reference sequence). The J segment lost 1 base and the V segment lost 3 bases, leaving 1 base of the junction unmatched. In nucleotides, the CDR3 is TGTGCCAGTAGTATCAGGGGGCCGAACACTGAAGCTTTCTTT. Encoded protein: CASSIRGPNTEAFF.

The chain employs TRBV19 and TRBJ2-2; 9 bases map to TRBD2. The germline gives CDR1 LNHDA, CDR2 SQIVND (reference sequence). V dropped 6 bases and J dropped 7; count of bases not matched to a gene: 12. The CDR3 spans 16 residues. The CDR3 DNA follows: TGTGCCAGTAGGCCCCTTAGCGGGAGTACGCTCGGGGAGCTGTTTTTT. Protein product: CASRPLSGSTLGELFF.

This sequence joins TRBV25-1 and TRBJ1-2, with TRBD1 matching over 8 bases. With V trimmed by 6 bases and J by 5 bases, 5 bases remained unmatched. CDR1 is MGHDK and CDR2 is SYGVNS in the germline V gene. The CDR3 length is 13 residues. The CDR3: CASSRDRTYGYTF. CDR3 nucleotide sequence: TGTGCCAGCAGCCGGGACAGGACTTATGGCTACACCTTC.

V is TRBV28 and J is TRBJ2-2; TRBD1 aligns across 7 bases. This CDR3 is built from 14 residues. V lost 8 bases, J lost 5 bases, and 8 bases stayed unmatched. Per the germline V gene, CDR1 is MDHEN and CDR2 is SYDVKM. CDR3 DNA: TGTGCCAGCTCCTCTCAGGGGGAGACCGGGGAGCTGTTTTTT. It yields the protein CASSSQGETGELFF.

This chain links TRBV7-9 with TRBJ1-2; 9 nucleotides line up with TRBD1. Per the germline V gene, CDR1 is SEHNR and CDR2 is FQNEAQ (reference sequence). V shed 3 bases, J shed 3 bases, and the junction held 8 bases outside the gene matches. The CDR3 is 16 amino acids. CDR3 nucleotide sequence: TGTGCCAGCAGCTTCCTACAGGGGGCGATGGACTATGGCTACACCTTC. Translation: CASSFLQGAMDYGYTF.

The CDR3: CGTGNNYGYTF. As DNA, the CDR3 is TGTGGGACAGGGAATAACTATGGCTACACCTTC. The chain couples TRBV5-5 to TRBJ1-2; TRBD1 aligns across 8 bases. Germline V gives CDR1 SGHKS, CDR2 YYEKEE (reference sequence). The CDR3 loop spans 11 amino acids.

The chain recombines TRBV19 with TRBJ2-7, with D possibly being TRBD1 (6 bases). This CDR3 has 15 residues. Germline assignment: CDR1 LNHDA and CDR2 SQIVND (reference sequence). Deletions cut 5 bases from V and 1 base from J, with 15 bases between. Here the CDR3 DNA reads TGTGCCAGTAGTGTCCCCGGGACACCTTCCTACGAGCAGTACTTC. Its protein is CASSVPGTPSYEQYF.